This passage covers 8 T cell receptor beta chains from one sample sequenced in a study of blood T cell repertoires in COVID-19. Sequenced by immunoSEQ multiplex PCR; TCRdb stores in-frame clones only, minus some. The sample has tens of thousands of clones; roughly 85% are singletons. The sample consisted of peripheral blood. These receptor sequences come from a man aged 35 to 55 with acute or convalescent COVID-19.

The chain couples TRBV7-3 to TRBJ2-2; no firm D call. The CDR3 is 13 amino acids. V was clipped by 2 bases and J by 7 bases, with 8 bases between them. Germline V gives CDR1 SGHTA, CDR2 FQGTGA. The CDR3 protein is CASSLLSLGELFF. CDR3 sequence (DNA): TGTGCCAGCAGCTTACTATCCCTCGGGGAGCTGTTTTTT. Filled out from reference TRBV7-3 and TRBJ2-2, the complete variable domain reads GAGVSQTPSNKVTEKGKYVELRCDPISGHTALYWYRQSLGQGPEFLIYFQGTGAADDSGLPNDRFFAVRPEGSVSTLKIQRTERGDSAVYLCASSLLSLGELFFGEGSRLTVL.

As DNA, the CDR3 is TGTGCCAGCAGTTCCGCCGGGACTAGGGGCAATGAGCAGTTCTTC. Protein sequence: CASSSAGTRGNEQFF. This chain connects TRBV6-5 to TRBJ2-1, with 8 nucleotides matching TRBD2. With 4 bases clipped from V and 6 bases from J, the junction kept 8 bases outside the gene matches. The CDR3 length is 15 residues. Looked up from germline, CDR1 is MNHEY and CDR2 is SVGAGI.

Here the CDR3 DNA reads TGTGCCAGCAGGCTACAGGGTACCTACGAGCAGTACTTC. It specifies CASRLQGTYEQYF. The V and J genes are TRBV3-1 (or the pseudogene TRBV3-2) and TRBJ2-7; possible D gene TRBD1, 6 bases. This CDR3 has 13 amino acids. V was trimmed by 6 bases and J by 2 bases, leaving 11 bases between them. CDR1 is LGHDT, CDR2 YNNKEL, per germline (reference sequence).

The CDR3 loop reads CASSAGEKGYTF. DNA for the CDR3: TGTGCCAGTAGCGCAGGGGAGAAAGGCTACACCTTC. The chain recombines TRBV19 with TRBJ1-2, with D perhaps matching TRBD1 (6 bases). V was cut by 6 bases and J by 8 bases, with 13 bases left in between. Germline CDR1 reads LNHDA; CDR2 reads SQIVND (reference sequence). There are 12 residues in the CDR3. Together with reference TRBV19 and TRBJ1-2, the CDR3 gives the full variable domain: DGGITQSPKYLFRKEGQNVTLSCEQNLNHDAMYWYRQDPGQGLRLIYYSQIVNDFQKGDIAEGYSVSREKKESFPLTVTSAQKNPTAFYLCASSAGEKGYTFGSGTRLTVV.

The V call is TRBV6-5, the J call TRBJ1-5, with no clear D. The CDR3 extends over 13 amino acids. Deletions cut 5 bases from V and 5 bases from J, with 10 bases between. Germline lookup yields CDR1 MNHEY and CDR2 SVGAGI. The CDR3, as DNA: TGTGCCAGCAGTACGGGTACCCATCAGCCCCAGCATTTT. It is translated as CASSTGTHQPQHF.

The V gene is TRBV11-3, the J gene TRBJ2-7; possibly TRBD1 for D (5 bases). Germline V gene sequence: CDR1 SGHNT, CDR2 YENEEA. The CDR3 length is 13 residues. The germline V and J ends were trimmed by 2 bases and 9 bases, with 14 bases remaining between them. The CDR3 here is CASSLSLHQGQYF. In DNA form, the CDR3 reads TGTGCCAGCAGCTTATCCTTGCATCAGGGGCAGTACTTC.

The chain uses TRBV29-1 and TRBJ2-7, with 9 bases identical to TRBD1. Germline CDR1 SQVTM, CDR2 ANQGSEA. Trimming took 7 bases from V and 5 from J; bases not matched to a gene: 9. The CDR3 extends over 13 amino acids. Here the CDR3 reads CSASGTGIDEQYF. The CDR3 nucleotides read TGCAGCGCTAGTGGGACAGGGATCGACGAGCAGTACTTC.

The chain couples TRBV11-3 to TRBJ2-7; TRBD1 is a possible D gene (6 bases). CDR1 is SGHNT, CDR2 YENEEA, per germline. V dropped 0 bases and J dropped 1 base, with 10 bases sitting between them. The CDR3 spans 15 residues. In nucleotides, the CDR3 is TGTGCCAGCAGCTTAGAGAGTACAGGGTCCTACGAGCAGTACTTC. It specifies CASSLESTGSYEQYF.